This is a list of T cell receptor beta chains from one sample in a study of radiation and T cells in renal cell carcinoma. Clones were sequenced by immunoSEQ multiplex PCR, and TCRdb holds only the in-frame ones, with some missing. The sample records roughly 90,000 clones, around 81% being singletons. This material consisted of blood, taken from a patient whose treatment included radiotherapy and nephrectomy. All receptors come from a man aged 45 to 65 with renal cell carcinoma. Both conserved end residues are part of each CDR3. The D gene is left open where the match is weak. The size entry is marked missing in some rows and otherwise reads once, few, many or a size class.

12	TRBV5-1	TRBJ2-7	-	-	TGCGCCAGCAGCGGGTCCTCCTACGAGCAGTACTTC	CASSGSSYEQYF
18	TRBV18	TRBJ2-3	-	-	TGTGCCAGCTCACCACCCACCGGAGGAGTTTCCTGGATAGATACGCAGTATTTT	CASSPPTGGVSWIDTQYF
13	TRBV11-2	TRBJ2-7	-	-	TGTGCCAGCAGCTCAATACTGCCCTACGAGCAGTACTTC	CASSSILPYEQYF
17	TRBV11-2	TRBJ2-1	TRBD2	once	TGTGCCAGCAGCTTTCGTCTAGGGACTAGTTCTTGGAATGAGCAGTTCTTC	CASSFRLGTSSWNEQFF
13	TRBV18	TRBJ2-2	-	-	TGTGCCAGCTCACTGGGAAACACCGGGGAGCTGTTTTTT	CASSLGNTGELFF
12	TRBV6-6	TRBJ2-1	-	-	TGTGCCAGCTCGCCCGTAGGAAATGAGCAGTTCTTC	CASSPVGNEQFF
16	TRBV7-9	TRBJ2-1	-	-	TGTGCCAGCACCCTATTAGCAGGGGTGGCGTACAATGAGCAGTTCTTC	CASTLLAGVAYNEQFF
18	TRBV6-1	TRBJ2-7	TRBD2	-	TGTGCCAGCAGTGGAACCGGGACTAGCGGTGACTGGAACTACGAGCAGTACTTC	CASSGTGTSGDWNYEQYF
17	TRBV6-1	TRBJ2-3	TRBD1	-	TGTGCCAGCAGTGAGGAACAGGGGGCGAGGGGCACAGATACGCAGTATTTT	CASSEEQGARGTDTQYF
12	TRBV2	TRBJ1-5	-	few	TGTGCCAGCCAGGAAGGGGTCGAGCCCCAGCATTTT	CASQEGVEPQHF
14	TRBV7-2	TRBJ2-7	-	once	TGTGCCAGCAGCTTGGGTCAGGGTGCGAACGAGCAGTACTTC	CASSLGQGANEQYF
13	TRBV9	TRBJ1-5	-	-	TGTGCCAGCAGCGTAGACCCTGATCAGCCCCAGCATTTT	CASSVDPDQPQHF
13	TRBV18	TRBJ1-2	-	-	TGTGCCAGCTCACCGTCGAAAGACTATGGCTACACCTTC	CASSPSKDYGYTF
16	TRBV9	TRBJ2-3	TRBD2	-	TGTGCCAGCAGCGAGACTAGCGGAGCCATCCCGGATACGCAGTATTTT	CASSETSGAIPDTQYF
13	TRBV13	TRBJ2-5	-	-	TGTGCCAGCACCCTGAGGCAGAGCGAGACCCAGTACTTC	CASTLRQSETQYF
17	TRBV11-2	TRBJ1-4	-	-	TGTGCCAGCAGCCCCCGAGGGAGTATCGGGACTAATGAAAAACTGTTTTTT	CASSPRGSIGTNEKLFF
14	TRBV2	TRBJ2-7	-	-	TGTGCCAGCAGTACCGGGACGGCGTCCTACGAGCAGTACTTC	CASSTGTASYEQYF
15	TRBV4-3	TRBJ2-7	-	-	TGCGCCAGCAGCCAAGATCCGTCCCGGGGTTACGAGCAGTACTTC	CASSQDPSRGYEQYF
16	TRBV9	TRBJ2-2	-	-	TGTGCCAGCAGCGTAGGGAGTGCCCCCCCTACCGGGGAGCTGTTTTTT	CASSVGSAPPTGELFF
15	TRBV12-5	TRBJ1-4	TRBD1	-	TGTGCTAGTGGTTTGGTAACAGGGGGTAGTGAAAAACTGTTTTTT	CASGLVTGGSEKLFF
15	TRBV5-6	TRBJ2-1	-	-	TGTGCCAGCAGCTTGGGAGGGAGCTCCTACAATGAGCAGTTCTTC	CASSLGGSSYNEQFF
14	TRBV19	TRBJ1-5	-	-	TGTGCCAGTAGTCGGGAACGGAGCAATCAGCCCCAGCATTTT	CASSRERSNQPQHF
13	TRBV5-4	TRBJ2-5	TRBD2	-	TGTGCCAGCAGACTAAGCGGGGGAGAGACCCAGTACTTC	CASRLSGGETQYF
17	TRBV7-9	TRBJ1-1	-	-	TGTGCCAGCAGCTTATCTTGGGCGGACACCTCGAACACTGAAGCTTTCTTT	CASSLSWADTSNTEAFF
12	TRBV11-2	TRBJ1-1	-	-	TGTGCCAGCAGCTCAGGGAGTACTGAAGCTTTCTTT	CASSSGSTEAFF
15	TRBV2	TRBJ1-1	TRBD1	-	TGTGCCAGCCTCACGCCAGACAGGGGGAACACTGAAGCTTTCTTT	CASLTPDRGNTEAFF